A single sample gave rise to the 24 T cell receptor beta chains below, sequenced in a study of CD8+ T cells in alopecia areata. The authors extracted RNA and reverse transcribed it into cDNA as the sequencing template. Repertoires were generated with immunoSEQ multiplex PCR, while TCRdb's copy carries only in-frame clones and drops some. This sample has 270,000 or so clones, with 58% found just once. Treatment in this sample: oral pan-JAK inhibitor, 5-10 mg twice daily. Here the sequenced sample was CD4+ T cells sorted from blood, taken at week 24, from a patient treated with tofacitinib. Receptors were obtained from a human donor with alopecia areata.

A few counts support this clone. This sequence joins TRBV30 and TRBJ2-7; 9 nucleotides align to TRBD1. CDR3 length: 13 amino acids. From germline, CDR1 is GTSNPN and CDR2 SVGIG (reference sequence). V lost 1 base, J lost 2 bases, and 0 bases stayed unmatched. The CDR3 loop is CAWSGTGAYEQYF. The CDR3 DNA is TGTGCCTGGAGTGGGACAGGGGCCTACGAGCAGTACTTC.

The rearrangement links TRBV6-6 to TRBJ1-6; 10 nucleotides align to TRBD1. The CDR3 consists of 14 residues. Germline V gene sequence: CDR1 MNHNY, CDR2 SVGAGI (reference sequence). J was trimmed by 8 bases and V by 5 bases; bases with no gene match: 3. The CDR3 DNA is TGTGCCAGCAGTCCGGGACAGGGGCATTCACCCCTCCACTTT. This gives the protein CASSPGQGHSPLHF.

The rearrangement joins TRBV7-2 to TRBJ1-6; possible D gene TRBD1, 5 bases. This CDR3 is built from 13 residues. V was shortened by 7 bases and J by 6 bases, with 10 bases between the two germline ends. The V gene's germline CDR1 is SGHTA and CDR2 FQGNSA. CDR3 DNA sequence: TGTGCCAGCAATGAACAGGCTAATTCACCCCTCCACTTT. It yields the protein CASNEQANSPLHF.

The CDR3 nucleotides read TGCGCCAGCAGCTTGGGACTGGGTGAAGCTCCTGAGCAGTTCTTC. Protein product: CASSLGLGEAPEQFF. The chain uses TRBV5-1 and TRBJ2-1; D is undetermined. Germline V gene sequence: CDR1 SGHRS, CDR2 YFSETQ. The germline V and J ends were trimmed by 0 bases and 9 bases, with 16 bases remaining between them. This CDR3 contains 15 residues.

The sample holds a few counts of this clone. The CDR3 DNA is TGTGCCAGTAGTCACAGGGGCCCCACAACCGCGCAGTATTTT. Amino acid sequence: CASSHRGPTTAQYF. The chain employs TRBV19 and TRBJ2-3; TRBD1 agrees at 7 bases. V was pared by 5 bases and J by 10 bases, with 12 bases of the junction left unmatched. CDR3 length: 14 residues. Germline V gene sequence: CDR1 LNHDA, CDR2 SQIVND (reference sequence).

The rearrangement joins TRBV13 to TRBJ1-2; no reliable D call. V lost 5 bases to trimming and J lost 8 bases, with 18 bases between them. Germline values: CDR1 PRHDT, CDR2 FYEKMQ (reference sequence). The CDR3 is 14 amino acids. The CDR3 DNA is TGTGCCAGCAGCCTAACCCGGACCGTCAAAGGCTACACCTTC. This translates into CASSLTRTVKGYTF.

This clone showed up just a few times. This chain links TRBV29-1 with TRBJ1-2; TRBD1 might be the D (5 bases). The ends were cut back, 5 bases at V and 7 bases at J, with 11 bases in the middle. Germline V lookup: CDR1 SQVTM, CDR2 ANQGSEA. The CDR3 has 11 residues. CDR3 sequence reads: CSVNQGFGYTF. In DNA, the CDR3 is TGCAGCGTTAACCAGGGATTTGGCTACACCTTC.

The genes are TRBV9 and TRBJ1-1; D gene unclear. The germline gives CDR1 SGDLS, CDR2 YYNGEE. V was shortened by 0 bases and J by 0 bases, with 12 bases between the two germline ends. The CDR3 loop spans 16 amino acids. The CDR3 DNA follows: TGTGCCAGCAGCGTAGGTGGGGTGGGGATGAACACTGAAGCTTTCTTT. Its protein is CASSVGGVGMNTEAFF.

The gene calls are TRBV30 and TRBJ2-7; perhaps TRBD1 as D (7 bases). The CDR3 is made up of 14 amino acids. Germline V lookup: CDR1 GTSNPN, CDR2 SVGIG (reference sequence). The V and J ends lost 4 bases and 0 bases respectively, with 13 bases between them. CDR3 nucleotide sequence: TGTGCCTGGATGCGGGACAGTCACTCCTACGAGCAGTACTTC. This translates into CAWMRDSHSYEQYF.

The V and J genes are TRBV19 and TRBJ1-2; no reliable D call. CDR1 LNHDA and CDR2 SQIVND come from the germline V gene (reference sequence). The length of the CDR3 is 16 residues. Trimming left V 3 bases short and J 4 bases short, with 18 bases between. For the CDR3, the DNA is TGTGCCAGTAGTATTCGTACCCTTACAGAAGTCTATGGCTACACCTTC. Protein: CASSIRTLTEVYGYTF.

CDR3 nucleotides: TGTGCCAGCAGACGGCTAGAGACCCAGTACTTC. The encoded protein is CASRRLETQYF. V and J are TRBV6-1 and TRBJ2-5, with D unclear. Germline V gene sequence: CDR1 MNHNS, CDR2 SASEGT. This CDR3 spans 11 amino acids. The V gene lost 6 bases and the J gene lost 4 bases, with 6 bases spanning the gap.

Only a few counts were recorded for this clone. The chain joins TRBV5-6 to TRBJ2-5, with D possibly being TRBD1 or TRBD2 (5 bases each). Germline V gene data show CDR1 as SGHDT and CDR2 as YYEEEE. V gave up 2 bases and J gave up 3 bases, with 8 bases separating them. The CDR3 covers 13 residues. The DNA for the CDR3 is TGTGCCAGCAGCTTTGGGACGGAAGAGACCCAGTACTTC. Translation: CASSFGTEETQYF.

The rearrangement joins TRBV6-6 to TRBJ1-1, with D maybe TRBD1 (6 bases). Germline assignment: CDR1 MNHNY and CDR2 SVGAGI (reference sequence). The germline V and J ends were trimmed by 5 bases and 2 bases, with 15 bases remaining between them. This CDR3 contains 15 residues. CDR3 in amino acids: CASSLPDSSNTEAFF. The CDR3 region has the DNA TGTGCCAGCAGTCTCCCGGACAGCAGCAACACTGAAGCTTTCTTT.

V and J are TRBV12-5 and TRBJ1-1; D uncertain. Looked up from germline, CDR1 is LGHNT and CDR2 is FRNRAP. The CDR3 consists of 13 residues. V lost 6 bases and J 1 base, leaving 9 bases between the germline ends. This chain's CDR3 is CASGRRENTEAFF. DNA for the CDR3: TGTGCTAGTGGCCGTCGGGAGAACACTGAAGCTTTCTTT.

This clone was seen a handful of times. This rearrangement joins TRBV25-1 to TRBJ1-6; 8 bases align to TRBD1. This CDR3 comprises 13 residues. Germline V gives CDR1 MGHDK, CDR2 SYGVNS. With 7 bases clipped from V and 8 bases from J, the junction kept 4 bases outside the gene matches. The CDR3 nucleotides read TGTGCCAGCACCCAGGGGGCAGATTCACCCCTCCACTTT. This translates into CASTQGADSPLHF.

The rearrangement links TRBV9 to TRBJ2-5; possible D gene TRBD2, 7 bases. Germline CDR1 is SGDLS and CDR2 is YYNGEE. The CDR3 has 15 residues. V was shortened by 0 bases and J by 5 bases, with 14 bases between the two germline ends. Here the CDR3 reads CASSVGGGGLETQYF. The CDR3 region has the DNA TGTGCCAGCAGCGTAGGAGGGGGGGGCCTGGAGACCCAGTACTTC.

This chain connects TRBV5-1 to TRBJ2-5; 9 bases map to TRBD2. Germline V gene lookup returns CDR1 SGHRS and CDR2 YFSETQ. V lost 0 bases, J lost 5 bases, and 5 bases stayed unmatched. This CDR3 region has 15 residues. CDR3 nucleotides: TGCGCCAGCAGCTTGGACAGCGGGGGGCAGGAGACCCAGTACTTC. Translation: CASSLDSGGQETQYF. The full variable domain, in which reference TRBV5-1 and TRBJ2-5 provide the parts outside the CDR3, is KAGVTQTPRYLIKTRGQQVTLSCSPISGHRSVSWYQQTPGQGLQFLFEYFSETQRNKGNFPGRFSGRQFSNSRSEMNVSTLELGDSALYLCASSLDSGGQETQYFGPGTRLLVL.

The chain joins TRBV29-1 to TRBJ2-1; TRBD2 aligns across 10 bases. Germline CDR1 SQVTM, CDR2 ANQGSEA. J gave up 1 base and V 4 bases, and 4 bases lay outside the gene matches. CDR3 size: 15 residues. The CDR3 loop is CSVGPAGGSYNEQFF. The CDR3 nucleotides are TGCAGCGTTGGACCAGCGGGGGGGTCCTACAATGAGCAGTTCTTC.

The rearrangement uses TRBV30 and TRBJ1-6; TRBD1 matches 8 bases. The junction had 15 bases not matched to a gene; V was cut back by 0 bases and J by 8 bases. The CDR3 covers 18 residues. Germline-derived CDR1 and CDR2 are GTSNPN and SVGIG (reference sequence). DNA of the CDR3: TGTGCCTGGAGTGTATTCAGGGGGCTTAAGTGGAGGGATTCACCCCTCCACTTT. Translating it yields CAWSVFRGLKWRDSPLHF.

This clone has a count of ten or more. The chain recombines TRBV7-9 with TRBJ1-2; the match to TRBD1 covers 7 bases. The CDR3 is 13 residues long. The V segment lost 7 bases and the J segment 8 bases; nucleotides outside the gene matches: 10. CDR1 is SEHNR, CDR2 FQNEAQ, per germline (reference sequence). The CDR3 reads CASTQGGGHGYTF. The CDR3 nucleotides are TGTGCCAGCACCCAGGGGGGAGGGCACGGCTACACCTTC.

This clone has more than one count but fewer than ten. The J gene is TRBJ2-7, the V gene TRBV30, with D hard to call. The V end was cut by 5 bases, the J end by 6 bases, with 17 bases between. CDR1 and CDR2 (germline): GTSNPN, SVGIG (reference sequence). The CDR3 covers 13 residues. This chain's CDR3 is CAWDPVGVTEQYF. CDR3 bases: TGTGCCTGGGACCCTGTTGGGGTTACCGAGCAGTACTTC.

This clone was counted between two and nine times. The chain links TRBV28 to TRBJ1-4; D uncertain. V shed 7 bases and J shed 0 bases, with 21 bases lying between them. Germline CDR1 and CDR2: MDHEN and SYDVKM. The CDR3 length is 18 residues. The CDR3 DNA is TGTGCCAGCACTCTCACGACCTGGACCTACTCAACTAATGAAAAACTGTTTTTT. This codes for CASTLTTWTYSTNEKLFF. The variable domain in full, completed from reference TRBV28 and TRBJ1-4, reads DVKVTQSSRYLVKRTGEKVFLECVQDMDHENMFWYRQDPGLGLRLIYFSYDVKMKEKGDIPEGYSVSREKKERFSLILESASTNQTSMYLCASTLTTWTYSTNEKLFFGSGTQLSVL.

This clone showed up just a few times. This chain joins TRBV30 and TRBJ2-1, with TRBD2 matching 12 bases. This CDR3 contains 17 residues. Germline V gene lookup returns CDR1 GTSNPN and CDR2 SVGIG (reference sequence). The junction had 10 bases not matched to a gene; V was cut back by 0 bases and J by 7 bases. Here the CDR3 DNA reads TGTGCCTGGAGTGTAACCCGGCTAGCGGGGGGGCGGAATGAGCAGTTCTTC. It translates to CAWSVTRLAGGRNEQFF.

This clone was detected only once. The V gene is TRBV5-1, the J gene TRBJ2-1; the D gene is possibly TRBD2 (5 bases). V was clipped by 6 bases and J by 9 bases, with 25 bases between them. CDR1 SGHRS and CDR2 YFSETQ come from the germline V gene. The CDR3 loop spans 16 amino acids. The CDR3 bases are TGCGCCAGCATGCAGGCCGTGAGCGGTCTCGGCGGTGAGCAGTTCTTC. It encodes CASMQAVSGLGGEQFF. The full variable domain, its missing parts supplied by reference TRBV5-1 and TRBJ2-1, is KAGVTQTPRYLIKTRGQQVTLSCSPISGHRSVSWYQQTPGQGLQFLFEYFSETQRNKGNFPGRFSGRQFSNSRSEMNVSTLELGDSALYLCASMQAVSGLGGEQFFGPGTRLTVL.